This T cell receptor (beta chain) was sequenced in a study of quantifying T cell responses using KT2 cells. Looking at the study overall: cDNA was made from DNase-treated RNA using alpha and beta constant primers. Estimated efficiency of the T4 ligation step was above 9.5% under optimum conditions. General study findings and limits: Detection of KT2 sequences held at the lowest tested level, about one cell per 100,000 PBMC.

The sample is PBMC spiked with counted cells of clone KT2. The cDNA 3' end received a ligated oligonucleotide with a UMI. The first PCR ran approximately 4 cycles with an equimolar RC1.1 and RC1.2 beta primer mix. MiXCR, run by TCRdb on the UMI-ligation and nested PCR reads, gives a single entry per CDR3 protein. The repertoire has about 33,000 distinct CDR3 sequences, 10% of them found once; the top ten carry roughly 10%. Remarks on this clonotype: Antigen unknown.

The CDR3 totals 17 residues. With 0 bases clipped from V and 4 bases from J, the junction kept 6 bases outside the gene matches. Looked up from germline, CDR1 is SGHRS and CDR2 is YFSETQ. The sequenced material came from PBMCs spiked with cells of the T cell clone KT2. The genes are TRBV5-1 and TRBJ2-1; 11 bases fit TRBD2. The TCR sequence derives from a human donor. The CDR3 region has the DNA TGCGCCAGCAGCTTGGTCCAGTCTAGCGGGGGGTACAATGAGCAGTTCTTC. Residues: CASSLVQSSGGYNEQFF.